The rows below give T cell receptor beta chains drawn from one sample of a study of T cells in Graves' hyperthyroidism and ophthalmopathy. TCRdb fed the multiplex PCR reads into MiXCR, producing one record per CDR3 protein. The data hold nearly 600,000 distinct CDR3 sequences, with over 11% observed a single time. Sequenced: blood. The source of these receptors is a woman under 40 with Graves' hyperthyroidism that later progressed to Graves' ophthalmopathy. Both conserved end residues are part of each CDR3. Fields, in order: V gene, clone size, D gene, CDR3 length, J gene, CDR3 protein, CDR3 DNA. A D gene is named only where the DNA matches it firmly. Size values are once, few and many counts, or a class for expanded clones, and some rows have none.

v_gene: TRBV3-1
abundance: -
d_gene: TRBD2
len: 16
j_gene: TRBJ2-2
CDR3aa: CASSQVFGRSTGELFF
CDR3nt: TGTGCCAGCAGCCAAGTCTTCGGGAGGTCCACCGGGGAGCTGTTTTTT

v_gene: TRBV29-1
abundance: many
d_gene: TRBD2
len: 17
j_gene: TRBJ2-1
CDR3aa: CSVEEGLAAYSYNEQFF
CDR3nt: TGCAGCGTTGAAGAGGGACTAGCGGCCTACTCCTACAATGAGCAGTTCTTC

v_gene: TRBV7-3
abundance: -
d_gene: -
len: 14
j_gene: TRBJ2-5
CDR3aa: CASSSNGPQGTQYF
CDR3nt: TGTGCCAGCAGCTCAAACGGGCCTCAGGGGACCCAGTACTTC

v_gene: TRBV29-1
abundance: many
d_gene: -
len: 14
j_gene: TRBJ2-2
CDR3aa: CSVGRDGNTGELFF
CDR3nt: TGCAGCGTAGGCCGGGACGGGAACACCGGGGAGCTGTTTTTT

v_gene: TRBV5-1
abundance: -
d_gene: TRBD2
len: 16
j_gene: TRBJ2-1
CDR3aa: CASSLRLAGGVNEQFF
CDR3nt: TGCGCCAGCAGCTTAAGACTAGCGGGAGGAGTCAATGAGCAGTTCTTC

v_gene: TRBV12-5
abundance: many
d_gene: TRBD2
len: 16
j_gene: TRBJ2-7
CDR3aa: CASGLVGGREIYEQYF
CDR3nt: TGTGCTAGTGGTTTGGTAGGCGGGAGAGAAATCTACGAGCAGTACTTC

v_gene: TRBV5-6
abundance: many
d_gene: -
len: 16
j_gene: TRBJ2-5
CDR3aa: CASSSAPAAPVGTQYF
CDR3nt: TGTGCCAGCAGCTCGGCCCCGGCCGCGCCGGTGGGGACCCAGTACTTC

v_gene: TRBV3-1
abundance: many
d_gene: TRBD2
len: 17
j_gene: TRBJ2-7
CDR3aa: CASSQGGLAGETYEQYF
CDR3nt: TGTGCCAGCAGCCAAGGGGGTTTAGCGGGCGAAACCTACGAGCAGTACTTC

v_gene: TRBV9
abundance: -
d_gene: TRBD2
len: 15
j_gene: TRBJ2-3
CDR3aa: CASSGTSGNTDTQYF
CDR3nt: TGTGCCAGCAGCGGGACTAGCGGGAACACAGATACGCAGTATTTT

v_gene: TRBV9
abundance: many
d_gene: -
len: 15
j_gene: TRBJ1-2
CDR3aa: CASSVDQSTGYGYTF
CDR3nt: TGTGCCAGCAGCGTAGATCAAAGCACGGGCTATGGCTACACCTTC

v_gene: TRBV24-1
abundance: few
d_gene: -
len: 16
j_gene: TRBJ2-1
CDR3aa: CATSDSVGGKFDEQFF
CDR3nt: TGTGCCACCAGTGATTCGGTGGGGGGAAAGTTCGATGAGCAGTTCTTC

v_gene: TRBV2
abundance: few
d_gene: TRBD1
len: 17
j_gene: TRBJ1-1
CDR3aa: CASSETTRTGRSTEAFF
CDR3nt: TGTGCCAGCAGTGAAACTACCAGGACAGGGAGGTCGACTGAAGCTTTCTTT

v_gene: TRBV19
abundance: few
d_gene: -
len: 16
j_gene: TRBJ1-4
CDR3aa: CASSTTTGSVGEKLFF
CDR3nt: TGTGCCAGTAGTACCACAACAGGGTCAGTGGGTGAAAAACTGTTTTTT

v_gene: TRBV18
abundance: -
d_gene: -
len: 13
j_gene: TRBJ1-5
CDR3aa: CASSPGDHQPQHF
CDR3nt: TGTGCCAGCTCACCTGGGGATCATCAGCCCCAGCATTTT

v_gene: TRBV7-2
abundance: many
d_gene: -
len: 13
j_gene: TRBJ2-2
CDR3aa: CASSPYYTGELFF
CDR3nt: TGTGCCAGCAGCCCCTACTACACCGGGGAGCTGTTTTTT

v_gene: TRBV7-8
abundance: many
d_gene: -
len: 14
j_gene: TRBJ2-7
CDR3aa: CASSLKGHPGEQYF
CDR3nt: TGTGCCAGCAGCCTTAAGGGACATCCGGGCGAGCAGTACTTC

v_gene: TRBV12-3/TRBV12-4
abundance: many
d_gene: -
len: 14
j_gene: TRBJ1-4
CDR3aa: CASSLGGGDEKLFF
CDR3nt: TGTGCCAGCAGTTTAGGGGGAGGTGATGAAAAACTGTTTTTT

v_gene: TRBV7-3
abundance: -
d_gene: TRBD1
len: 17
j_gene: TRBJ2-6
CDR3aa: CASSGPGQAAGANVLTF
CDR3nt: TGTGCCAGCAGCGGCCCGGGACAGGCCGCAGGGGCCAACGTCCTGACTTTC

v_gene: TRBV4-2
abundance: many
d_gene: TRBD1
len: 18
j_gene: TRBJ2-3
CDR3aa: CASSQVTGRAIGTDTQYF
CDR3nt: TGTGCCAGCAGCCAAGTGACAGGGCGGGCGATAGGCACAGATACGCAGTATTTT

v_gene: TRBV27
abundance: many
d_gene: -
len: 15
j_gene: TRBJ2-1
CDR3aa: CASSYTTGSYNEQFF
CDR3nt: TGTGCCAGCAGTTACACGACAGGATCCTATAATGAGCAGTTCTTC

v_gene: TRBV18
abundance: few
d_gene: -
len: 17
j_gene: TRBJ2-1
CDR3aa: CASSPLGGSSYYNEQFF
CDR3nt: TGTGCCAGCTCACCCCTCGGGGGCTCCTCTTACTACAATGAGCAGTTCTTC

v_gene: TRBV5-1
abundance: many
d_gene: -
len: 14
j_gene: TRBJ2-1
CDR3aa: CASTLGGQGNEQFF
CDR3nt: TGCGCCAGCACACTGGGGGGGCAGGGGAATGAGCAGTTCTTC

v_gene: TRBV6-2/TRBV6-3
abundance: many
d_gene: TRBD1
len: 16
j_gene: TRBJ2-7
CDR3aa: CASSYSIGTVPYEQYF
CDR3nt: TGTGCCAGCAGTTACTCGATCGGGACAGTTCCTTACGAGCAGTACTTC

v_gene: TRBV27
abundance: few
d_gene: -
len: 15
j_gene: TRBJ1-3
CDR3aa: CASSSLSASGNTIYF
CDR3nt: TGTGCCAGCAGTTCGTTATCAGCCTCTGGAAACACCATATATTTT

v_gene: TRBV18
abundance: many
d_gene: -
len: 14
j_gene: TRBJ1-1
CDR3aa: CASSSGVSDTEAFF
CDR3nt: TGTGCCAGCTCATCAGGGGTCTCGGACACTGAAGCTTTCTTT

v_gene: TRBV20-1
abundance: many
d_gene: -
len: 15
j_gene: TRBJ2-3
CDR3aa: CSASPPSGLTDTQYF
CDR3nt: TGCAGTGCTAGCCCCCCCAGCGGGCTCACAGATACGCAGTATTTT

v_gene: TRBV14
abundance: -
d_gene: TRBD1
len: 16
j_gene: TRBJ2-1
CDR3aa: CASSLTDRGLDNEQFF
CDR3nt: TGTGCCAGCAGCCTTACGGACAGGGGGCTCGACAATGAGCAGTTCTTC

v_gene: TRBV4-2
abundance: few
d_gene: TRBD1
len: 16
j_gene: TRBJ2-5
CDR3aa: CASSQEGTGTTETQYF
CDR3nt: TGTGCCAGCAGCCAAGAGGGGACAGGGACGACAGAGACCCAGTACTTC

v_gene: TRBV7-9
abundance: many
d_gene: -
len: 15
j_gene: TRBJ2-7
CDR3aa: CASSLVRGGNHEQYF
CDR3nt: TGTGCCAGCAGCTTAGTGAGGGGCGGGAACCACGAGCAGTACTTC

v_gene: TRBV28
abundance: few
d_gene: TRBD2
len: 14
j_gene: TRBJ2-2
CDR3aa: CASSLTSGNGELFF
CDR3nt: TGTGCCAGCAGTTTAACTAGCGGGAACGGGGAGCTGTTTTTT

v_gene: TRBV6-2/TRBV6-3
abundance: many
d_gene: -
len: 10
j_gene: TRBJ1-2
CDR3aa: CASSSYGYTF
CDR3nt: TGTGCCAGCAGCTCCTATGGCTACACCTTC

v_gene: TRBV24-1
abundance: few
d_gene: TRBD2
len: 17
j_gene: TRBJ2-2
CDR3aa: CDTSDTHSGILAGELFF
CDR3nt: TGTGACACCAGTGACACTCATAGCGGGATTCTCGCCGGGGAGCTGTTTTTT

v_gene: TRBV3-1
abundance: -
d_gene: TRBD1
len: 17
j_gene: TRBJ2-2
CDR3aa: CASSPQYDREAPGELFF
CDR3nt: TGTGCCAGCAGCCCCCAGTACGACAGGGAAGCACCCGGGGAGCTGTTTTTT

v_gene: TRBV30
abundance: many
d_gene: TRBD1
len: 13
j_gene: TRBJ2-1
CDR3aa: CAWRDRGHNEQFF
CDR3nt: TGTGCCTGGAGGGACAGGGGCCACAATGAGCAGTTCTTC

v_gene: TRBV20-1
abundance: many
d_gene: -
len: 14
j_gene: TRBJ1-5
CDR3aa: CSARDEQGNQPQHF
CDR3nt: TGCAGTGCTAGAGATGAACAGGGTAATCAGCCCCAGCATTTT

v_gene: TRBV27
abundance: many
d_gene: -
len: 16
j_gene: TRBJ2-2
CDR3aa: CASSLWTAPNTGELFF
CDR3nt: TGTGCCAGCAGTCTATGGACGGCCCCGAACACCGGGGAGCTGTTTTTT

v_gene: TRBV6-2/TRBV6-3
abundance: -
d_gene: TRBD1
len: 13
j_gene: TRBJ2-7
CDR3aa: CASNRGSHYEQYF
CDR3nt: TGTGCCAGCAACAGGGGGTCCCACTACGAGCAGTACTTC

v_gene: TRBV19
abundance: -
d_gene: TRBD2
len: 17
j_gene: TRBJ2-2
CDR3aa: CASTTGGLAGGTGELLF
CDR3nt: TGTGCCAGTACAACGGGGGGACTAGCGGGAGGCACCGGGGAGCTGCTTTTT

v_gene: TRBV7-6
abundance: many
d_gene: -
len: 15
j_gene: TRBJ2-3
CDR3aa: CASSSWTAGTDTQYF
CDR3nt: TGTGCCAGCAGCTCCTGGACAGCGGGCACAGATACGCAGTATTTT

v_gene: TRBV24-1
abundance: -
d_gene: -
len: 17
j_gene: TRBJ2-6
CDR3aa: CATSGSWTASGANVLTF
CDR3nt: TGTGCCACCAGTGGTTCTTGGACAGCCTCTGGGGCCAACGTCCTGACTTTC

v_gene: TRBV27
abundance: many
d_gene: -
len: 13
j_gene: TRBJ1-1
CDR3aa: CASQEGGGRVAFF
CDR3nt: TGTGCCAGCCAGGAGGGCGGGGGCCGAGTCGCTTTCTTT

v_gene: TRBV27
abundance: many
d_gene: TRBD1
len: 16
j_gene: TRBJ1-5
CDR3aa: CASSPRTGGSNQPQHF
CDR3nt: TGTGCCAGCAGTCCTAGGACAGGGGGTAGCAATCAGCCCCAGCATTTT

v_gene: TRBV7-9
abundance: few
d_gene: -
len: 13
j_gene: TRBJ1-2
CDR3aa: CASSPTVYYGYTF
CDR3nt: TGTGCCAGCAGTCCAACGGTGTACTATGGCTACACCTTC

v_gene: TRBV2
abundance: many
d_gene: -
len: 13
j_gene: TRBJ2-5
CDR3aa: CASRPGAQETQYF
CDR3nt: TGTGCCTCCCGACCTGGGGCTCAAGAGACCCAGTACTTC

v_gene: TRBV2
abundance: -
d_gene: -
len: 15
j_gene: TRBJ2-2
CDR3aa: CASSELGAGMGELFF
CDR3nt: TGTGCCAGCAGTGAATTAGGGGCGGGGATGGGGGAGCTGTTTTTT

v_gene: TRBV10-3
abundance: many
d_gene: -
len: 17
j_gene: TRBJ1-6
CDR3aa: CAISEWGGVSYNSPLHF
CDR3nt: TGTGCCATCAGTGAGTGGGGCGGGGTCTCCTATAATTCACCCCTCCACTTT

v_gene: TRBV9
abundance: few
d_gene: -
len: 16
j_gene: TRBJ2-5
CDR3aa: CASSVGQTPNRETQYF
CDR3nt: TGTGCCAGCAGCGTAGGACAGACCCCCAATCGAGAGACCCAGTACTTC

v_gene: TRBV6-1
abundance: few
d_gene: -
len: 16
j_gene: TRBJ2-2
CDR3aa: CASRFLSGVNTGELFF
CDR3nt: TGTGCCAGCAGGTTTTTATCCGGAGTGAACACCGGGGAGCTGTTTTTT